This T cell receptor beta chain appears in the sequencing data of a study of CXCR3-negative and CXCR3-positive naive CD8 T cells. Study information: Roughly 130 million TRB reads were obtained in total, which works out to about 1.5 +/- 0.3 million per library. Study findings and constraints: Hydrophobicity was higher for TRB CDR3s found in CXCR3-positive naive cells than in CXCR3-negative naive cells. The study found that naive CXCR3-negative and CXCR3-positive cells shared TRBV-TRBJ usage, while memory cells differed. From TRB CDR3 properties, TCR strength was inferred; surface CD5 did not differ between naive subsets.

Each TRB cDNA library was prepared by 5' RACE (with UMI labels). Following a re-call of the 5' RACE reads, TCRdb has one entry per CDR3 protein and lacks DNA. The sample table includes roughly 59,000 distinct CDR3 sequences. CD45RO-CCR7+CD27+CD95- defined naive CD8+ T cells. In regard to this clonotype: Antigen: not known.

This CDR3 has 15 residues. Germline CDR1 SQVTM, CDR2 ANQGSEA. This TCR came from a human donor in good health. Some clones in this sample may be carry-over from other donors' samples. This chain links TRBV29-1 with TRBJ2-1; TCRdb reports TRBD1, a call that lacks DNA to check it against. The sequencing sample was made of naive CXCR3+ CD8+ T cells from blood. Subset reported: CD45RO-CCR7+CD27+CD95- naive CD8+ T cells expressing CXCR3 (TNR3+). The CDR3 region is CSVGQGSLSYNEQFF.